What follows is one TCR beta chain and its context. These data come from a study of blood T cell repertoires in COVID-19. The cohort comprised adults aged about 18 to 100 years residing in 20 to 30 US areas. The CDR3 has 15 residues. V was cut by 1 base and J by 6 bases, with 16 bases left in between. Germline V gene data show CDR1 as SGHVS and CDR2 as FQNEAQ. Repertoires were generated with immunoSEQ multiplex PCR, while TCRdb's copy carries only in-frame clones and drops some. The data hold roughly 300,000 clones, with 65% to 90% observed a single time. This receptor was identified in a woman aged 40 to 50 with acute COVID-19. V is TRBV7-8 and J is TRBJ2-7; possible D gene TRBD2, 6 bases. Sequencing used PBMCs or T cells enriched from blood (not recorded which). The CDR3 DNA sequence: TGTGCCAGCAGCTTAGGGCGTAGGGGTAGCGGCGAGCAGTACTTC. Translated: CASSLGRRGSGEQYF.